These T cell receptor beta chains were read from a single sample in a study of cytomegalovirus exposure and HLA in healthy donors. Profiled with immunoSEQ multiplex PCR; TCRdb holds only in-frame clones, not every one. The sample lists about 110,000 clones, about 85% occurring once. The sequencing input was PBMCs. These receptors all stem from a woman younger than 35 in good health and CMV-seronegative. CDR3s include the opening cysteine and the closing phenylalanine or tryptophan. The D gene is left open where the match is weak.

D gene: .
V gene: TRBV6-1
J gene: TRBJ1-1
CDR3 protein: CASSEQLNTEAFF

D gene: .
V gene: TRBV19
J gene: TRBJ1-1
CDR3 protein: CASSKIGSGSDTEAFF

D gene: TRBD1
V gene: TRBV2
J gene: TRBJ1-6
CDR3 protein: CASSGQGANSPLHF

D gene: .
V gene: TRBV27
J gene: TRBJ2-1
CDR3 protein: CASSVTGEANEQFF

D gene: .
V gene: TRBV28
J gene: TRBJ2-2
CDR3 protein: CASTRRRGGELFF

D gene: .
V gene: TRBV27
J gene: TRBJ1-6
CDR3 protein: CASRETWPSPLHF

D gene: TRBD1
V gene: TRBV30
J gene: TRBJ1-2
CDR3 protein: CACRSGGYGYTF

D gene: TRBD1
V gene: TRBV27
J gene: TRBJ1-4
CDR3 protein: CASSFSWGTATKNEKLFF

D gene: .
V gene: TRBV30
J gene: TRBJ2-7
CDR3 protein: CAWSGVLSPYEQYF

D gene: .
V gene: TRBV6-4
J gene: TRBJ2-1
CDR3 protein: CATSWAGNNEQFF

D gene: TRBD1
V gene: TRBV29-1
J gene: TRBJ1-1
CDR3 protein: CRLTGGAFF

D gene: .
V gene: TRBV5-1
J gene: TRBJ2-2
CDR3 protein: CASSPRQVPGELFF

D gene: TRBD1
V gene: TRBV6-5
J gene: TRBJ1-1
CDR3 protein: CATRGAVNTEAFF

D gene: .
V gene: TRBV9
J gene: TRBJ1-5
CDR3 protein: CASSASRWTQRLNQPQHF

D gene: .
V gene: TRBV29-1
J gene: TRBJ2-3
CDR3 protein: CSVEGGQTQYF

D gene: .
V gene: TRBV6-1
J gene: TRBJ2-7
CDR3 protein: CASSELDYPTYEQYF

D gene: .
V gene: TRBV29-1
J gene: TRBJ1-4
CDR3 protein: CSVLYEKLFF

D gene: TRBD2
V gene: TRBV6-5
J gene: TRBJ2-3
CDR3 protein: CASSYSGTSGGDTQYF

D gene: .
V gene: TRBV6-4
J gene: TRBJ1-1
CDR3 protein: CASSDGGENTEAFF

D gene: TRBD1
V gene: TRBV6-1
J gene: TRBJ2-7
CDR3 protein: CASPGQGVFEQYF

D gene: TRBD2
V gene: TRBV9
J gene: TRBJ2-1
CDR3 protein: CASSPLAGETYNEQFF

D gene: TRBD1
V gene: TRBV5-4
J gene: TRBJ1-6
CDR3 protein: CASSLVLDREGSPLHF

D gene: .
V gene: TRBV27
J gene: TRBJ1-1
CDR3 protein: CASSIHEAFF

D gene: TRBD2
V gene: TRBV7-9
J gene: TRBJ2-3
CDR3 protein: CASSFQPRGDADTQYF

D gene: TRBD1
V gene: TRBV5-1
J gene: TRBJ1-1
CDR3 protein: CASSFTGGLNTEAFF

D gene: TRBD1
V gene: TRBV28
J gene: TRBJ1-2
CDR3 protein: CASSRGQALFYTF

D gene: TRBD1
V gene: TRBV4-2
J gene: TRBJ2-1
CDR3 protein: CASSQNRGSYNEQFF

D gene: TRBD2
V gene: TRBV19
J gene: TRBJ2-5
CDR3 protein: CASSTGRGGDRTQYF

D gene: TRBD2
V gene: TRBV6-5
J gene: TRBJ2-5
CDR3 protein: CASSYDAGGGRETQYF

D gene: TRBD2
V gene: TRBV28
J gene: TRBJ2-5
CDR3 protein: CASSGGTSGGLLGETQYF

D gene: .
V gene: TRBV14
J gene: TRBJ1-1
CDR3 protein: CASSQDAGTNTEAFF

D gene: TRBD2
V gene: TRBV2
J gene: TRBJ2-2
CDR3 protein: CASSGRGRNTGELFF

D gene: .
V gene: TRBV2
J gene: TRBJ2-5
CDR3 protein: CASRLALETQYF

D gene: .
V gene: TRBV27
J gene: TRBJ1-1
CDR3 protein: CASSKRLETEAFF

D gene: .
V gene: TRBV6-5
J gene: TRBJ2-5
CDR3 protein: CASSSTRRETQYF

D gene: .
V gene: TRBV7-9
J gene: TRBJ1-3
CDR3 protein: CASSLVPGEGNTIYF

D gene: TRBD2
V gene: TRBV27
J gene: TRBJ2-7
CDR3 protein: CASSLLSSGGHEQYF

D gene: .
V gene: TRBV27
J gene: TRBJ2-7
CDR3 protein: CASSLIGGDYEQYF

D gene: .
V gene: TRBV5-6
J gene: TRBJ2-7
CDR3 protein: CASSRGALGSEQYF

D gene: .
V gene: TRBV29-1
J gene: TRBJ2-1
CDR3 protein: CSVEASRSYNEQFF

D gene: .
V gene: TRBV5-6
J gene: TRBJ2-1
CDR3 protein: CASSGLSYNEQFF

D gene: .
V gene: TRBV6-1
J gene: TRBJ2-7
CDR3 protein: CASSEMSVEQYF

D gene: .
V gene: TRBV27
J gene: TRBJ1-5
CDR3 protein: CASSYYSNQPQHF

D gene: TRBD1
V gene: TRBV19
J gene: TRBJ2-7
CDR3 protein: CASRRDRASYEQYF

D gene: TRBD2
V gene: TRBV7-8
J gene: TRBJ2-7
CDR3 protein: CASSPSPIAGKSNEQYF

D gene: .
V gene: TRBV19
J gene: TRBJ2-7
CDR3 protein: CASSITATAYEQYF

D gene: .
V gene: TRBV28
J gene: TRBJ1-5
CDR3 protein: CASSSSGLLNQPQHF

D gene: .
V gene: TRBV5-1
J gene: TRBJ2-7
CDR3 protein: CASSLGLEEGEQYF

D gene: .
V gene: TRBV6-1
J gene: TRBJ1-5
CDR3 protein: CASSVLTGNQPQHF

D gene: .
V gene: TRBV9
J gene: TRBJ1-1
CDR3 protein: CASSVGGGLNTEAFF

D gene: .
V gene: TRBV9
J gene: TRBJ2-7
CDR3 protein: CASSFKEGPLGEQYF

D gene: TRBD1
V gene: TRBV6-6
J gene: TRBJ1-2
CDR3 protein: CASSSTGTGYGYTF

D gene: .
V gene: TRBV7-6
J gene: TRBJ2-3
CDR3 protein: CASSLHLAGPRTDTQYF

D gene: TRBD2
V gene: TRBV9
J gene: TRBJ2-1
CDR3 protein: CASSVRLAGADEQFF

D gene: .
V gene: TRBV7-3
J gene: TRBJ2-7
CDR3 protein: CASSFSCYEQYF